The TCR beta chain under discussion was sequenced for a study of cytomegalovirus exposure and HLA in healthy donors. The donors (healthy individuals) were bone marrow donors. PCR amplification relied on 60 Vbeta primers (plus 13 Jbeta primers). Sequencing used immunoSEQ multiplex PCR; TCRdb keeps in-frame clones, though not all of them. The sample has 87,000 or so clones; less than 10% are singletons. The CDR3 contains 14 residues. Unmatched junction bases numbered 7, after V lost 7 bases and J lost 5 bases. Germline V gene lookup returns CDR1 SEHNR and CDR2 FQNEAQ (reference sequence). Source material: PBMCs. This chain uses TRBV7-9 with TRBJ2-5; the match to TRBD2 covers 10 bases. The clonotype was recovered from a middle-aged man in good health and CMV-seronegative. This CDR3 reads CASILAGAGETQYF. The CDR3 DNA sequence: TGTGCCAGCATTCTAGCGGGGGCTGGGGAGACCCAGTACTTC.